Following are 5 T cell receptor beta chains from one sample sequenced in a study of shared clonotypes between healthy human individuals. Profiling relied on immunoSEQ multiplex PCR, and the TCRdb table lists in-frame clones only, not all of them. The table records some 2 million clones, over 85% of them present only once. Material: naive CD4+ T cells sorted from blood. The subset here: CD45RA+ positively selected. The source is a man younger than 35 in good health.

The chain employs TRBV10-1 and TRBJ2-7; TRBD1 is a possible D gene (6 bases). The V gene's germline CDR1 is WNHNN and CDR2 SYGVQD (reference sequence). This CDR3 region has 13 residues. V lost 6 bases, J lost 2 bases, and 11 bases lay in between. As DNA, the CDR3 is TGCGCCAGCAGCAGGGGTCTGGCCTACGAGCAGTACTTC. Residues: CASSRGLAYEQYF.

On this clone itself: Other DNA sequences of this sample code for an identical CDR3. V usage is TRBV18 and J usage is TRBJ1-2; the D is unclear. Germline V gives CDR1 KGHSH, CDR2 LQKENI. V was cut by 0 bases and J by 6 bases, with 8 bases left in between. The CDR3 consists of 13 residues. CDR3 DNA sequence: TGTGCCAGCTCACCACCCGGGCAAGATGGCTACACCTTC. This translates into CASSPPGQDGYTF. Full variable domain (missing parts from reference TRBV18 and TRBJ1-2): NAGVMQNPRHLVRRRGQEARLRCSPMKGHSHVYWYRQLPEEGLKFMVYLQKENIIDESGMPKERFSAEFPKEGPSILRIQQVVRGDSAAYFCASSPPGQDGYTFGSGTRLTVV.

This chain connects TRBV29-1 to TRBJ2-3; perhaps D is TRBD1 or TRBD2 (5 bases each). Germline V lookup: CDR1 SQVTM, CDR2 ANQGSEA. CDR3 length: 19 amino acids. Trimming cost V 0 bases and J 1 base, with 23 bases left between them. The CDR3 sequence is CSVEDWGAGLLPGTDTQYF. The CDR3 bases are TGCAGCGTTGAAGATTGGGGAGCAGGGCTACTCCCCGGCACAGATACGCAGTATTTT.

The chain has TRBV11-2 and TRBJ2-2; 7 bases are a match to TRBD1. From germline, CDR1 is SGHAT and CDR2 FQNNGV. The V gene end was trimmed by 6 bases and the J gene end by 3 bases; junction bases not matched to a gene: 10. The CDR3 runs to 16 residues. The CDR3 region is CASRQRRGIYTGELFF. DNA for the CDR3: TGTGCCAGCAGGCAACGCAGGGGGATTTACACCGGGGAGCTGTTTTTT.

V gene TRBV9 combines with J gene TRBJ2-5, with D possibly being TRBD1 or TRBD2 (7 bases each). The CDR3 runs 18 residues. V lost 3 bases, J lost 1 base, and 22 bases lay in between. Germline-derived CDR1 and CDR2 are SGDLS and YYNGEE. Here the CDR3 DNA reads TGTGCCAGCAGCGGGGAGGGGGCAGGGAGTCGGACCCAAGAGACCCAGTACTTC. It codes for CASSGEGAGSRTQETQYF.